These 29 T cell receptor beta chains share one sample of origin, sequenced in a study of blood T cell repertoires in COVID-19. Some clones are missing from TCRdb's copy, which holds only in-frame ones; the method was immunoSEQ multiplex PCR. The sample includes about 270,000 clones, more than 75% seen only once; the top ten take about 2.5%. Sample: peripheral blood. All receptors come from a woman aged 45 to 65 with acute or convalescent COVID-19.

CDR3 nucleotides: TGTGCCAGTAGTAGGGCGAGGCCGGGGGTCCTACGCGAGCAGTACTTC. Amino acid sequence: CASSRARPGVLREQYF. The rearrangement joins TRBV19 to TRBJ2-7, with TRBD2 as a possible D gene (6 bases). Trimming pared 4 bases from V and 6 bases from J, leaving 22 bases between. In germline, CDR1 is LNHDA, CDR2 SQIVND (reference sequence). This CDR3 comprises 16 residues.

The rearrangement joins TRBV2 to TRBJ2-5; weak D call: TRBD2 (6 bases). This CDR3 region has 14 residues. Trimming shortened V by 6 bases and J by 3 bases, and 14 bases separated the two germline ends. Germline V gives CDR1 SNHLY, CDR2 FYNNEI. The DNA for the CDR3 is TGTGCCAGCAGATTACGGGGAGGCGAAGAGACCCAGTACTTC. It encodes CASRLRGGEETQYF. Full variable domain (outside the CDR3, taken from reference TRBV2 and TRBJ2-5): EPEVTQTPSHQVTQMGQEVILRCVPISNHLYFYWYRQILGQKVEFLVSFYNNEISEKSEIFDDQFSVERPDGSNFTLKIRSTKLEDSAMYFCASRLRGGEETQYFGPGTRLLVL.

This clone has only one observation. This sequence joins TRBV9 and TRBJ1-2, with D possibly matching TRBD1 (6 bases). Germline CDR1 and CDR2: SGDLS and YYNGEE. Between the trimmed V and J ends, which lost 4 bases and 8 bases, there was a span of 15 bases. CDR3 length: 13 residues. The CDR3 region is CASSPRQGWGYTF. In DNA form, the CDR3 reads TGTGCCAGCAGCCCAAGGCAGGGGTGGGGCTACACCTTC.

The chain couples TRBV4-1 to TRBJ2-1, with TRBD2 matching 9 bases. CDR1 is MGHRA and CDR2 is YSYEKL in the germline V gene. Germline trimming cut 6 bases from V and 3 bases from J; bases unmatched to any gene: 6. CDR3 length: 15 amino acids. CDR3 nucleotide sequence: TGCGCCAGCAGACCGATGACTAGCGGCTACAATGAGCAGTTCTTC. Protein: CASRPMTSGYNEQFF.

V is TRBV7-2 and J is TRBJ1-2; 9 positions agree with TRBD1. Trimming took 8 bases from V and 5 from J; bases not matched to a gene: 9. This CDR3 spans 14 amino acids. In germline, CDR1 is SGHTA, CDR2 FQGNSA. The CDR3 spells CASGPGQGMYGYTF. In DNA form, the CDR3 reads TGTGCCAGCGGCCCGGGACAGGGAATGTATGGCTACACCTTC.

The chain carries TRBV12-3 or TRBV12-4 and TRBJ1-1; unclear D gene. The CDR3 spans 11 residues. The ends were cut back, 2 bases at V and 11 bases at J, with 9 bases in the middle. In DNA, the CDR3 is TGTGCCAGCAGTTTACGGGCGGGGGCTTTCTTT. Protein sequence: CASSLRAGAFF.

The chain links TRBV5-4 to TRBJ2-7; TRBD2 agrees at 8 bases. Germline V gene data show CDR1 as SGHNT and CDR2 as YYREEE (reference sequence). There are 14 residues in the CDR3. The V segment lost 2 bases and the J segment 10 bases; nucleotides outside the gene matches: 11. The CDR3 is CASSLRLASPLQYF. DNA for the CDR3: TGTGCCAGCAGCTTACGACTAGCGAGCCCACTTCAGTACTTC.

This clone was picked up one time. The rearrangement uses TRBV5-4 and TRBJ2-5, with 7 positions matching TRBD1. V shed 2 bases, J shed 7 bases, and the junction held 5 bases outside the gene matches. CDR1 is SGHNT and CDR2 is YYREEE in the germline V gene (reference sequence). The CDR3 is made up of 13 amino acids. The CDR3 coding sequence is TGTGCCAGCAGCTTAGGACAGGACGGGACCCAGTACTTC. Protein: CASSLGQDGTQYF.

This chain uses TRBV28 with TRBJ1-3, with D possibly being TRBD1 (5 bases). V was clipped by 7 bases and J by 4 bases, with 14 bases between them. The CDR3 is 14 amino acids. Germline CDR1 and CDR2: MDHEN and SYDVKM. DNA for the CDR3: TGTGCCAGCACCTTATCAGGGTCCGGAAACACCATATATTTT. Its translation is CASTLSGSGNTIYF.

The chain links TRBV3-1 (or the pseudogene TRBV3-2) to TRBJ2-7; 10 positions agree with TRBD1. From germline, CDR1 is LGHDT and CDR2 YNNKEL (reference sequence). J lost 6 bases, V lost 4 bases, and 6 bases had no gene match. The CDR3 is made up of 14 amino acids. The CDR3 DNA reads TGTGCCAGCAGCCTCGGACAGGGGGTAGCCGAGCAGTACTTC. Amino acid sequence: CASSLGQGVAEQYF.

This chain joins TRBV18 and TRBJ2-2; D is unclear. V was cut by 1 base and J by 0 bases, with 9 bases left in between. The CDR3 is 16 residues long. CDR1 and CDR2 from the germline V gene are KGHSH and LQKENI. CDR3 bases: TGTGCCAGCTCACCACGTAGTACCGCGAACACCGGGGAGCTGTTTTTT. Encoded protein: CASSPRSTANTGELFF. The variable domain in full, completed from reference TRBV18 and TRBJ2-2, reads NAGVMQNPRHLVRRRGQEARLRCSPMKGHSHVYWYRQLPEEGLKFMVYLQKENIIDESGMPKERFSAEFPKEGPSILRIQQVVRGDSAAYFCASSPRSTANTGELFFGEGSRLTVL.

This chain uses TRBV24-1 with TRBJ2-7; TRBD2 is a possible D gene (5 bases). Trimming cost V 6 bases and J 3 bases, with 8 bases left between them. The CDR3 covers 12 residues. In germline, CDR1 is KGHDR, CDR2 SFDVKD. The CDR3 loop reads CATSNSDYEQYF. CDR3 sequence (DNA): TGTGCCACCAGTAATAGCGACTACGAGCAGTACTTC.

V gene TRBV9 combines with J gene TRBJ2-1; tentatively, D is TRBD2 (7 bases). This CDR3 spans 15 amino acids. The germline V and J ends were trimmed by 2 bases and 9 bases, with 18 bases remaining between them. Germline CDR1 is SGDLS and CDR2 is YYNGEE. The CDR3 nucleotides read TGTGCCAGCAGCGTGGGGGGGGCGCAACGGAGTGAGCAGTTCTTC. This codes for CASSVGGAQRSEQFF. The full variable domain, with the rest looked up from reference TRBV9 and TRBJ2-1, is DSGVTQTPKHLITATGQRVTLRCSPRSGDLSVYWYQQSLDQGLQFLIQYYNGEERAKGNILERFSAQQFPDLHSELNLSSLELGDSALYFCASSVGGAQRSEQFFGPGTRLTVL.

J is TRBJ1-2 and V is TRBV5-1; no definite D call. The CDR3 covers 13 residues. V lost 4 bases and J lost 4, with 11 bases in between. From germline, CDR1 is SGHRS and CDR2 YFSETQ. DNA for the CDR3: TGCGCCAGCAGCACCGGGGAGAGCTATGGCTACACCTTC. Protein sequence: CASSTGESYGYTF.

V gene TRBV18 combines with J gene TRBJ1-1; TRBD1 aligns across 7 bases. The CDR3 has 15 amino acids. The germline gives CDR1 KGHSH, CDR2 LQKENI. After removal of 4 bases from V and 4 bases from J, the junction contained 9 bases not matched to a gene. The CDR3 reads CASSLTGDVATEAFF. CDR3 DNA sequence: TGTGCCAGCTCACTAACAGGGGATGTGGCCACTGAAGCTTTCTTT.

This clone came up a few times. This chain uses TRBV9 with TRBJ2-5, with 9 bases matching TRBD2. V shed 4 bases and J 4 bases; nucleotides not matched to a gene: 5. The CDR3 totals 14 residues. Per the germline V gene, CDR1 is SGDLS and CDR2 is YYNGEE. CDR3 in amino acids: CASSPTSGLETQYF. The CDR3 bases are TGTGCCAGCAGCCCGACTAGCGGATTAGAGACCCAGTACTTC.

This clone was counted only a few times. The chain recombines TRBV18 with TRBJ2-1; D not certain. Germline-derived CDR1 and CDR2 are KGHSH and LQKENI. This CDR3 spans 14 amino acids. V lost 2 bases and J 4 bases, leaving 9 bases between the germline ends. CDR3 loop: CASSPYSDYNEQFF. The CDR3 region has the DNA TGTGCCAGCTCACCATATAGTGATTACAATGAGCAGTTCTTC.

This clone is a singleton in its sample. CDR3 sequence (DNA): TGTGCCAGTAGCAAAACCGGGACAGGGGGGGTCTACGAGCAGTACTTC. As protein: CASSKTGTGGVYEQYF. The chain is built from TRBV19 and TRBJ2-7, with 11 bases lining up with TRBD1. Germline CDR1 is LNHDA and CDR2 is SQIVND (reference sequence). After removal of 6 bases from V and 3 bases from J, the junction contained 10 bases not matched to a gene. The CDR3 extends over 16 amino acids.

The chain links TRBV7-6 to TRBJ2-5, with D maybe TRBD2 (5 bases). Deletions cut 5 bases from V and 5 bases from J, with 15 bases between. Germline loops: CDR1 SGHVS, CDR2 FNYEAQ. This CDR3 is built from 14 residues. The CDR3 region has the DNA TGTGCCAGCAGCATACGAGGACTTGGGGAGACCCAGTACTTC. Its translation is CASSIRGLGETQYF.

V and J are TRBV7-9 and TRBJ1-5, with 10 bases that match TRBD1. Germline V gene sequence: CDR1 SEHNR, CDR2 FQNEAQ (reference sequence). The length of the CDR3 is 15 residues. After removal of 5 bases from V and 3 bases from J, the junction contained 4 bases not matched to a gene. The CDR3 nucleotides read TGTGCCAGCAGCCCTGGACAGGGGGACAATCAGCCCCAGCATTTT. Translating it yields CASSPGQGDNQPQHF.

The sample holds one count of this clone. The chain's CDR3 is CASSSSGLAGGHEQFF. As DNA, the CDR3 is TGTGCCAGTAGTTCCTCGGGACTAGCGGGAGGCCATGAGCAGTTCTTC. V usage is TRBV19 and J usage is TRBJ2-1; 15 nucleotides agree with TRBD2. The CDR3 loop spans 16 amino acids. CDR1 and CDR2 (germline): LNHDA, SQIVND (reference sequence). V was pared by 5 bases and J by 8 bases, with 7 bases of the junction left unmatched.

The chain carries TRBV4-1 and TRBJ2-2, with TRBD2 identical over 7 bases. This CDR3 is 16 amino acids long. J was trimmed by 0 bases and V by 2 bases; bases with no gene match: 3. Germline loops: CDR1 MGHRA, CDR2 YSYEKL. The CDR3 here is CASSQRAGSNTGELFF. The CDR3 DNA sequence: TGCGCCAGCAGCCAAAGAGCGGGATCGAACACCGGGGAGCTGTTTTTT.

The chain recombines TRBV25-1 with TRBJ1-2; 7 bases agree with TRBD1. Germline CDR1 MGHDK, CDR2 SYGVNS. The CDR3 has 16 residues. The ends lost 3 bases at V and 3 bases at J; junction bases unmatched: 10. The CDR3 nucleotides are TGTGCCAGCAGTGATGTAACAGGGGCGCCTTACTATGGCTACACCTTC. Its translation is CASSDVTGAPYYGYTF.

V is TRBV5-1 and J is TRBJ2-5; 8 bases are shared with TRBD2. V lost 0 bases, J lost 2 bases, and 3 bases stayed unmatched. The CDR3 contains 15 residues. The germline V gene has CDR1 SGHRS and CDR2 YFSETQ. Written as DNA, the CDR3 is TGCGCCAGCAGCTTGGGTAGCGGGAAACAAGAGACCCAGTACTTC. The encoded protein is CASSLGSGKQETQYF.

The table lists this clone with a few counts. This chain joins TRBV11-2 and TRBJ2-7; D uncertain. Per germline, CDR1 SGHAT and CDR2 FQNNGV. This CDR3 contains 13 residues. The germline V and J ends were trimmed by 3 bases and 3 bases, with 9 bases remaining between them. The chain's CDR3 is CASSLMTHYEQYF. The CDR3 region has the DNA TGTGCCAGCAGCTTGATGACACACTACGAGCAGTACTTC.

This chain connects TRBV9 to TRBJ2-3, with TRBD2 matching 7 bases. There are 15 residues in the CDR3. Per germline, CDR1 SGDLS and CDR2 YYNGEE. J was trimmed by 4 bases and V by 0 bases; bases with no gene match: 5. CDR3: CASSVGVGGPDTQYF. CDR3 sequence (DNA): TGTGCCAGCAGCGTAGGTGTGGGAGGGCCAGATACGCAGTATTTT.

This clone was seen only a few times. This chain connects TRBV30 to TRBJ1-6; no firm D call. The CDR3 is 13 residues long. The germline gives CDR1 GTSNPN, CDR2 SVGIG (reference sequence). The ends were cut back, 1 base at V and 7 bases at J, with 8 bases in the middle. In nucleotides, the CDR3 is TGTGCCTGGAGTGAATTCATGAATTCACCCCTCCACTTT. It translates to CAWSEFMNSPLHF.

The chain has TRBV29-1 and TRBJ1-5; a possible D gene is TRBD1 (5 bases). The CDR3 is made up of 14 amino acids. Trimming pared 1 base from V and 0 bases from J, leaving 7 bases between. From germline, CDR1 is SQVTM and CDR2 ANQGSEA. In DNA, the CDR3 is TGCAGCGTTGAAGTAACAGGTAGCAATCAGCCCCAGCATTTT. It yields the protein CSVEVTGSNQPQHF.

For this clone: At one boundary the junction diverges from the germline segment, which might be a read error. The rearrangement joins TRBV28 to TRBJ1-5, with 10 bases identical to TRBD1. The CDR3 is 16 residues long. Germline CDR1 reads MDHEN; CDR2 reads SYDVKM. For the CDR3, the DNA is TGTGCCAGCAGCTTATCCGGACAGGGGGGTATTCAGCCCCAGCATTTT. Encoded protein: CASSLSGQGGIQPQHF.